The 19 T cell receptor beta chains given below trace back to one sample, sequenced in a study of blood T cell repertoires in COVID-19. Measured with immunoSEQ multiplex PCR; TCRdb has only the in-frame clones, and not every one. The top ten clones hold more than 5.5% of a sample with about 150,000 clones, around four fifths of them seen once. Sequencing was done on a sample of PBMCs or T cells enriched from blood (not recorded which). The receptors were sampled from a man aged 50-59 years who had recovered from COVID-19.

The chain employs TRBV7-9 and TRBJ2-5, with a possible D match to TRBD2 (5 bases). The CDR3 runs to 12 residues. Looked up from germline, CDR1 is SEHNR and CDR2 is FQNEAQ (reference sequence). Trimming stripped 1 base from V and 9 bases from J, with 9 bases between. The CDR3 is CASSLGGLAQYF. The CDR3 DNA reads TGTGCCAGCAGCTTAGGAGGGCTGGCCCAGTACTTC.

J is TRBJ1-4 and V is TRBV6-5; tentative D call: TRBD1 (6 bases). CDR3 size: 14 residues. V lost 4 bases, J lost 7 bases, and 13 bases lay in between. Germline lookup yields CDR1 MNHEY and CDR2 SVGAGI. The CDR3 sequence: CASSWEQGGEKLFF. CDR3 DNA sequence: TGTGCCAGCAGTTGGGAACAGGGTGGTGAAAAACTGTTTTTT.

The rearrangement joins TRBV5-6 to TRBJ2-2, with D perhaps TRBD2 (5 bases). This CDR3 region has 15 residues. Germline loops: CDR1 SGHDT, CDR2 YYEEEE. V was shortened by 6 bases and J by 1 base, with 13 bases between the two germline ends. The DNA for the CDR3 is TGTGCCAGCAACCTCCTCGGGAAGAACACCGGGGAGCTGTTTTTT. Residues: CASNLLGKNTGELFF.

The V and J genes are TRBV7-2 and TRBJ2-2, with TRBD1 matching over 7 bases. The CDR3 sequence is 15 residues long. The J segment lost 4 bases and the V segment lost 0 bases, leaving 2 bases of the junction unmatched. CDR1 and CDR2 (germline): SGHTA, FQGNSA. CDR3 in amino acids: CASSLATGVTGELFF. The CDR3 nucleotides are TGTGCCAGCAGCTTAGCTACAGGGGTCACCGGGGAGCTGTTTTTT.

The genes are TRBV2 and TRBJ1-2; 9 nucleotides line up with TRBD1. From germline, CDR1 is SNHLY and CDR2 FYNNEI. Trimming took 8 bases from V and 7 from J; bases not matched to a gene: 8. The length of the CDR3 is 13 residues. CDR3: CASHSDRGSGYTF. CDR3 nucleotide sequence: TGTGCCAGCCATTCTGACAGGGGGTCTGGCTACACCTTC.

The chain uses TRBV19 and TRBJ1-1; tentative D call: TRBD1 (5 bases). V was pared by 3 bases and J by 4 bases, with 15 bases between. Germline assignment: CDR1 LNHDA and CDR2 SQIVND (reference sequence). CDR3 length: 15 amino acids. The CDR3, as DNA: TGTGCCAGTAGTATCTACGGTGGGGGACTCACTGAAGCTTTCTTT. It specifies CASSIYGGGLTEAFF.

J is TRBJ2-3 and V is TRBV5-1; TRBD2 aligns across 15 bases. Germline V gene data show CDR1 as SGHRS and CDR2 as YFSETQ. The CDR3 totals 15 residues. With 4 bases clipped from V and 4 bases from J, the junction kept 1 base outside the gene matches. CDR3 amino acids: CASSRTSGRADTQYF. The CDR3 bases are TGCGCCAGCAGCCGGACTAGCGGGAGGGCAGATACGCAGTATTTT. The full variable domain, with the rest looked up from reference TRBV5-1 and TRBJ2-3, is KAGVTQTPRYLIKTRGQQVTLSCSPISGHRSVSWYQQTPGQGLQFLFEYFSETQRNKGNFPGRFSGRQFSNSRSEMNVSTLELGDSALYLCASSRTSGRADTQYFGPGTRLTVL.

A few counts support this clone. V usage is TRBV12-3 or TRBV12-4 and J usage is TRBJ1-5; D gene uncertain. Trimming pared 6 bases from V and 8 bases from J, leaving 11 bases between. This CDR3 region has 12 residues. The CDR3 loop is CASRPSGEPQHF. Written as DNA, the CDR3 is TGTGCCAGCAGGCCTTCGGGAGAGCCCCAGCATTTT.

This rearrangement joins TRBV6-1 to TRBJ1-2; D is possibly TRBD1 (5 bases). The CDR3 spans 14 residues. V lost 3 bases and J 3 bases, leaving 11 bases between the germline ends. In germline, CDR1 is MNHNS, CDR2 SASEGT. The chain's CDR3 is CASSDLRDYYGYTF. The CDR3 DNA follows: TGTGCCAGCAGTGATCTCCGGGACTACTATGGCTACACCTTC.

This clone was recorded a few times. The chain recombines TRBV18 with TRBJ2-2, with 7 bases matching TRBD2. The germline V gene has CDR1 KGHSH and CDR2 LQKENI. V shed 0 bases and J 5 bases; nucleotides not matched to a gene: 6. The CDR3 sequence is 16 residues long. CDR3 sequence (DNA): TGTGCCAGCTCACCACCGTGGGAGGGTCGGACCGGGGAGCTGTTTTTT. It specifies CASSPPWEGRTGELFF.

The chain couples TRBV30 to TRBJ2-3; TRBD2 matches 9 bases. V lost 0 bases to trimming and J lost 2 bases; unmatched junction nucleotides: 6. The CDR3 is 16 residues long. CDR1 is GTSNPN, CDR2 SVGIG, per germline (reference sequence). The CDR3 coding sequence is TGTGCCTGGAGTGTTTGGCGGGGGGGGCTCACAGATACGCAGTATTTT. This gives the protein CAWSVWRGGLTDTQYF.

This clone turned up a few times. This sequence joins TRBV2 and TRBJ2-2; D might be TRBD2 (5 bases). Germline-derived CDR1 and CDR2 are SNHLY and FYNNEI. This CDR3 spans 12 amino acids. V lost 8 bases and J 10 bases, leaving 14 bases between the germline ends. The CDR3 sequence is CASSLGLEELFF. The DNA for the CDR3 is TGTGCCAGCTCCTTAGGACTCGAGGAGCTGTTTTTT.

The chain links TRBV3-1 (or the pseudogene TRBV3-2) to TRBJ2-5, with D perhaps TRBD1 (6 bases). The CDR3 consists of 14 residues. Germline CDR1 and CDR2: LGHDT and YNNKEL (reference sequence). V dropped 0 bases and J dropped 5 bases, with 10 bases sitting between them. The CDR3 region is CASSQDGQRETQYF. The CDR3 DNA reads as TGTGCCAGCAGCCAAGACGGACAGCGGGAGACCCAGTACTTC.

This chain uses TRBV5-1 with TRBJ1-2; D is ambiguous. Germline V gene lookup returns CDR1 SGHRS and CDR2 YFSETQ. The V and J ends lost 4 bases and 2 bases respectively, with 12 bases between them. This CDR3 has 14 amino acids. CDR3 loop: CASSPLGENYGYTF. CDR3 DNA sequence: TGCGCCAGCAGCCCGCTGGGCGAAAACTATGGCTACACCTTC.

J is TRBJ1-6 and V is TRBV2; maybe TRBD1 (5 bases). Germline-derived CDR1 and CDR2 are SNHLY and FYNNEI. The CDR3 contains 15 residues. The V end was cut by 1 base, the J end by 7 bases, with 11 bases between. CDR3 DNA: TGTGCCAGCAGTGAAGGTGCAGGGAACAATTCACCCCTCCACTTT. Amino acids: CASSEGAGNNSPLHF.

The chain combines TRBV11-3 with TRBJ1-5; D call uncertain. Per germline, CDR1 SGHNT and CDR2 YENEEA. The CDR3 has 13 amino acids. V was pared by 0 bases and J by 10 bases, with 10 bases between. CDR3 protein: CASSLDENRPQHF. The CDR3 coding sequence is TGTGCCAGCAGCTTAGACGAAAACAGACCCCAGCATTTT. The whole variable domain, remainder taken from reference TRBV11-3 and TRBJ1-5, is EAGVVQSPRYKIIEKKQPVAFWCNPISGHNTLYWYLQNLGQGPELLIRYENEEAVDDSQLPKDRFSAERLKGVDSTLKIQPAELGDSAVYLCASSLDENRPQHFGDGTRLSIL.

The chain combines TRBV2 with TRBJ1-3; 8 nucleotides match TRBD1. Germline V CDR1 and CDR2: SNHLY, FYNNEI. There are 17 residues in the CDR3. Trimming removed 5 bases from V and 0 bases from J; junction bases left unmatched: 9. This CDR3 is CASSSQGVIISGNTIYF. As DNA, the CDR3 is TGTGCCAGCAGTTCACAGGGGGTTATAATCTCTGGAAACACCATATATTTT.

This chain joins TRBV11-3 and TRBJ2-3; maybe TRBD1 (5 bases). The germline V and J ends were trimmed by 0 bases and 0 bases, with 13 bases remaining between them. The CDR3 covers 17 residues. CDR1 and CDR2 (germline): SGHNT, YENEEA. The CDR3 bases are TGTGCCAGCAGCTTAGAGGACATTCCTTCTAGCACAGATACGCAGTATTTT. It specifies CASSLEDIPSSTDTQYF.

This clone was found once. This chain links TRBV7-3 with TRBJ1-4; no definite D call. CDR3 length equals 16 residues. Per the germline V gene, CDR1 is SGHTA and CDR2 is FQGTGA. Trimming removed 2 bases at V and 8 bases at J, with 18 bases between. CDR3 loop: CASSLVGVAAGEKLFF. CDR3 bases: TGTGCCAGCAGCTTAGTCGGGGTGGCAGCTGGGGAAAAACTGTTTTTT.